One sample yielded the 12 T cell receptor beta chains listed below, sequenced in a study of blood T cell repertoires in COVID-19. Profiled with immunoSEQ multiplex PCR; TCRdb holds only in-frame clones, not every one. The data contain approximately 170,000 clones, about 83% of them singletons. Source material: peripheral blood. The receptors shown here come from a man between 18 and 29 years old with active or convalescent COVID-19.

This chain joins TRBV5-5 and TRBJ1-2; 9 bases match TRBD1. The CDR3 spans 15 residues. The junction had 5 bases not matched to a gene; V was cut back by 1 base and J by 4 bases. Germline CDR1 is SGHKS and CDR2 is YYEKEE (reference sequence). DNA for the CDR3: TGTGCCAGCAGCTTGTCGACAGGGGGTGGCTATGGCTACACCTTC. Amino acids: CASSLSTGGGYGYTF.

The gene calls are TRBV12-2 and TRBJ2-7; the table's D gene call, TRBD1, was not cross checked with the DNA. TRBV12-2 is designated a pseudogene. The CDR3 contains 21 residues. The chain's CDR3 is CASRTGDRGFPLAHLIYEQYV. CDR3 in DNA: TGTGCAAGCCGTACGGGGGACAGGGGGTTCCCCTTGGCACATCTTATCTACGAGCAGTACGTC.

This sequence joins TRBV24-1 and TRBJ1-5; 9 positions agree with TRBD1. J gave up 2 bases and V 4 bases, and 5 bases lay outside the gene matches. CDR1 is KGHDR, CDR2 SFDVKD, per germline. The CDR3 totals 16 residues. CDR3 amino acids: CATSDPRTGGNQPQHF. The CDR3 nucleotides read TGTGCCACCAGTGACCCTCGGACAGGGGGCAATCAGCCCCAGCATTTT.

V gene TRBV7-8 combines with J gene TRBJ2-2, with 11 bases lining up with TRBD2. Germline values: CDR1 SGHVS, CDR2 FQNEAQ. The CDR3 has 16 residues. V dropped 3 bases and J dropped 2; count of bases not matched to a gene: 2. The DNA for the CDR3 is TGTGCCAGCAGCTTCCTAGCGGGGGGTAACACCGGGGAGCTGTTTTTT. As protein: CASSFLAGGNTGELFF.

The chain employs TRBV19 and TRBJ1-2; D gene ambiguous. Trimming removed 4 bases at V and 4 bases at J, with 10 bases between. This CDR3 is 13 amino acids long. CDR1 and CDR2 from the germline V gene are LNHDA and SQIVND (reference sequence). The CDR3 loop reads CASSTDGLYGYTF. The CDR3 DNA reads TGTGCCAGTAGTACAGACGGTCTCTATGGCTACACCTTC.

The V and J genes are TRBV10-2 and TRBJ2-1; D might be TRBD2 (6 bases). The CDR3 has 14 amino acids. The germline CDR1 and CDR2 sequences are WSHSY and SAAADI. Between the trimmed V and J ends, which lost 3 bases and 8 bases, there was a span of 14 bases. CDR3 in amino acids: CASSDWARRDEQFF. Here the CDR3 DNA reads TGCGCCAGCAGTGATTGGGCTAGGAGGGATGAGCAGTTCTTC.

The chain combines TRBV18 with TRBJ1-2; TRBD1 agrees at 10 bases. This CDR3 spans 15 amino acids. With 6 bases clipped from V and 8 bases from J, the junction kept 12 bases outside the gene matches. Germline V gene data show CDR1 as KGHSH and CDR2 as LQKENI. Written as DNA, the CDR3 is TGTGCCAGCTCCCCCTCCGACAGGGGGCAGGGAGGCTACACCTTC. Residues: CASSPSDRGQGGYTF.

In its sample, this clone was seen once. This rearrangement joins TRBV19 to TRBJ2-3; 12 bases align to TRBD2. Per germline, CDR1 LNHDA and CDR2 SQIVND (reference sequence). V dropped 0 bases and J dropped 7; count of bases not matched to a gene: 11. The CDR3 is made up of 18 amino acids. CDR3 coding DNA: TGTGCCAGTAGTATAGATGTTTTTGGGACTAGCGGGCTAAATACGCAGTATTTT. Protein sequence: CASSIDVFGTSGLNTQYF.

The rearrangement uses TRBV3-1 (or the pseudogene TRBV3-2) and TRBJ2-7, with a weak D call TRBD2 (6 bases). Trimming removed 0 bases at V and 9 bases at J, with 15 bases between. The CDR3 extends over 14 amino acids. CDR1 is LGHDT and CDR2 is YNNKEL in the germline V gene (reference sequence). The CDR3 is CASSQDLGGIGQYV. The CDR3 DNA reads as TGTGCCAGCAGCCAAGATCTTGGGGGGATAGGGCAGTACGTC.

This chain joins TRBV30 and TRBJ1-5, with TRBD1 identical over 10 bases. This CDR3 has 14 amino acids. CDR1 and CDR2 (germline): GTSNPN, SVGIG (reference sequence). With 5 bases clipped from V and 10 bases from J, the junction kept 11 bases outside the gene matches. DNA for the CDR3: TGTGCCTGGCGCCTTGGGACAGGGGTTGGTCCCCAGCATTTT. Amino acids: CAWRLGTGVGPQHF.

The gene calls are TRBV6-1 and TRBJ1-3; tentative D call: TRBD1 (5 bases). CDR1 and CDR2 (germline): MNHNS, SASEGT. This CDR3 contains 16 residues. V lost 3 bases, J lost 2 bases, and 14 bases lay in between. CDR3 bases: TGTGCCAGCAGTGACGACGGACATCCTACTGGAAACACCATATATTTT. Its translation: CASSDDGHPTGNTIYF.

CDR3: CATSDAWGQGEQETQYF. The CDR3 DNA reads as TGTGCCACCAGTGATGCCTGGGGGCAGGGTGAACAAGAGACCCAGTACTTC. The rearrangement links TRBV24-1 to TRBJ2-5; TRBD1 might be the D (6 bases). From germline, CDR1 is KGHDR and CDR2 SFDVKD. Trimming took off 3 bases at V and 2 bases at J, with 18 bases between the two ends. The CDR3 runs 17 residues.